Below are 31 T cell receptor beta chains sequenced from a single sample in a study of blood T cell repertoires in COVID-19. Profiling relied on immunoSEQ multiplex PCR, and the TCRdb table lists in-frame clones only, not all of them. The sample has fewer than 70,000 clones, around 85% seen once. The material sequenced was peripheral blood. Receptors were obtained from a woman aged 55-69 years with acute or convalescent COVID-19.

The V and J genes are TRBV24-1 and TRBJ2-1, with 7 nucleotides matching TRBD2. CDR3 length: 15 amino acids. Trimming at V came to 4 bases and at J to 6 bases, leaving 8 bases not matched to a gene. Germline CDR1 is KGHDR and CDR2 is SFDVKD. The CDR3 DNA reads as TGTGCCACCAGTGACCCCTCCGGGACTATCAATGAGCAGTTCTTC. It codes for CATSDPSGTINEQFF.

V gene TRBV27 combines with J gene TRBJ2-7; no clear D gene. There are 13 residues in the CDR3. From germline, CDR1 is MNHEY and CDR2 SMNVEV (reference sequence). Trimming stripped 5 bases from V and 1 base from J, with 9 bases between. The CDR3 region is CASSTRKSYEQYF. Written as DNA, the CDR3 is TGTGCCAGCAGTACCAGGAAATCCTACGAGCAGTACTTC.

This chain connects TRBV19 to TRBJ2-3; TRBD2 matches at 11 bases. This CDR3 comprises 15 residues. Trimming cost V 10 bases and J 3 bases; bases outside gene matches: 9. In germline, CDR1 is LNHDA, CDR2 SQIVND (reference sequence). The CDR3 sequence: CATRIAGGRTDTQYF. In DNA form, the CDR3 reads TGTGCCACTCGAATAGCGGGGGGGCGAACAGATACGCAGTATTTT.

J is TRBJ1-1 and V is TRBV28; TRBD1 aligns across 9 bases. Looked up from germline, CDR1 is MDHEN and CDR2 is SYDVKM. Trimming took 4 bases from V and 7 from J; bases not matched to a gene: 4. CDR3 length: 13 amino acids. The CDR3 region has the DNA TGTGCCAGCAGTTCAGGGACAGGGCATGAAGCTTTCTTT. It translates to CASSSGTGHEAFF.

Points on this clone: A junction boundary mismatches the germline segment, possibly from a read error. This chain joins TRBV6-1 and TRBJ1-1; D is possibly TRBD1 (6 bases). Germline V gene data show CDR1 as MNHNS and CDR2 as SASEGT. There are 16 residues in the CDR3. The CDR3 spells CASREGGGLINTEAFF. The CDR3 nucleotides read TGTGCCAGCAGGGAAGGCGGGGGGCTAATTAACACTGAAGCTTTCTTT.

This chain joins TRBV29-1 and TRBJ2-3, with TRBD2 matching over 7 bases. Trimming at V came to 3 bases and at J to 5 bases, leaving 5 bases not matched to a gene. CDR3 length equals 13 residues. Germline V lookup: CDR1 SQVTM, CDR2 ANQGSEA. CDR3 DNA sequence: TGCAGCGTTGAGGAACTAGCGAGAGATACGCAGTATTTT. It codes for CSVEELARDTQYF.

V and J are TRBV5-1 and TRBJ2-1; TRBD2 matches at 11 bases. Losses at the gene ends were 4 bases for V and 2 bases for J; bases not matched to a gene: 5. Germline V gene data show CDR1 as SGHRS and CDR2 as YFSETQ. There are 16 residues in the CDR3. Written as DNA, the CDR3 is TGCGCCAGCAGCCCTGGGACTAGCGGAGCCTACAATGAGCAGTTCTTC. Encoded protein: CASSPGTSGAYNEQFF.

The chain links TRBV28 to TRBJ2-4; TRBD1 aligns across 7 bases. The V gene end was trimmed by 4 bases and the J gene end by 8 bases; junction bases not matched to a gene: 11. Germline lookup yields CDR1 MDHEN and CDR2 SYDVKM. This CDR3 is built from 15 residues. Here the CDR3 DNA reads TGTGCCAGCAGTTCCCAGACAGGGCTTTGGTACATTCAGTACTTC. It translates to CASSSQTGLWYIQYF. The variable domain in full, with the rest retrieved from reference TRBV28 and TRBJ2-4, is DVKVTQSSRYLVKRTGEKVFLECVQDMDHENMFWYRQDPGLGLRLIYFSYDVKMKEKGDIPEGYSVSREKKERFSLILESASTNQTSMYLCASSSQTGLWYIQYFGAGTRLSVL.

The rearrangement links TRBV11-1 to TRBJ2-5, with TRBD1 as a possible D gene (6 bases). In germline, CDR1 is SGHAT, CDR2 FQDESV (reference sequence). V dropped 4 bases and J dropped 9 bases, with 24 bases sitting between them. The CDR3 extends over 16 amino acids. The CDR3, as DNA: TGTGCCAGCAGCTCTCCCGTGGGGGCACTAACCGTAGCCCAGTACTTC. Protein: CASSSPVGALTVAQYF.

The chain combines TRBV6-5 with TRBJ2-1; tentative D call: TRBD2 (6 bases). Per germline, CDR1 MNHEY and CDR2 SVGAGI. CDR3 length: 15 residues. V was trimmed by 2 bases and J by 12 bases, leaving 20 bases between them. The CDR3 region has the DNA TGTGCCAGCAGTTACGGGGCGGGATCTCTAACGGGGCAGTTCTTC. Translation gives CASSYGAGSLTGQFF.

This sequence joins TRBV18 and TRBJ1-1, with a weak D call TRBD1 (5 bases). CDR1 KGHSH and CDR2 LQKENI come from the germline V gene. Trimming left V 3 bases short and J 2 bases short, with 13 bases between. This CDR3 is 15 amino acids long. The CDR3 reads CASSPGGRVNTEAFF. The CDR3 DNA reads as TGTGCCAGCTCACCCGGTGGCAGGGTTAACACTGAAGCTTTCTTT.

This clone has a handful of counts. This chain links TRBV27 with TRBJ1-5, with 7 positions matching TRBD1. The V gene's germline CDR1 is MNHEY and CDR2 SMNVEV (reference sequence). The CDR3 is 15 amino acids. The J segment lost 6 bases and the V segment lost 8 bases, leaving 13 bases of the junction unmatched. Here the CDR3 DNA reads TGTGCCAGCGCCCCCGACAGGGTCGGGGTTCAGCCCCAGCATTTT. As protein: CASAPDRVGVQPQHF.

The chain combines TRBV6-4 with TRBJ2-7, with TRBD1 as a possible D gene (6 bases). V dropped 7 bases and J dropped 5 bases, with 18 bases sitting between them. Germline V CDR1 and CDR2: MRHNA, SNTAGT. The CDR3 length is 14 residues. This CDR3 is CASTRATGTHEQYF. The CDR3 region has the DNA TGTGCCAGCACAAGGGCTACAGGGACCCACGAGCAGTACTTC.

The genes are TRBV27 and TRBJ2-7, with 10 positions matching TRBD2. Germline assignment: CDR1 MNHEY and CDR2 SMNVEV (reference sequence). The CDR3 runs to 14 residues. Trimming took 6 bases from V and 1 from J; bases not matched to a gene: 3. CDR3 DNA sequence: TGTGCCAGCAGGGCTAGCGGGGGTTCCTACGAGCAGTACTTC. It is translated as CASRASGGSYEQYF.

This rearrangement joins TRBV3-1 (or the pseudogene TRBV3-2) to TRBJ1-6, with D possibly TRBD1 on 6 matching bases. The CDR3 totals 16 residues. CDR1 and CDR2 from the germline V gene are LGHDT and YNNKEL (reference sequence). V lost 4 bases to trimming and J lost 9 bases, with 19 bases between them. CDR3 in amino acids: CASSPGQRITGSPLHF. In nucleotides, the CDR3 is TGTGCCAGCAGCCCCGGACAGCGAATAACGGGTTCACCCCTCCACTTT.

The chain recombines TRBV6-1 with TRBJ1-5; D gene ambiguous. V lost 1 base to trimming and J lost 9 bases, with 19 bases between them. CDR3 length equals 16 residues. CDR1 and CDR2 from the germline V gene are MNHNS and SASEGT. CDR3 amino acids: CASSEVSEVSKRPQHF. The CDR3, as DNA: TGTGCCAGCAGTGAAGTAAGTGAGGTCAGCAAACGGCCCCAGCATTTT.

The CDR3 sequence is CASSLPTGRGTEAFF. In DNA, the CDR3 is TGTGCCAGCAGCTTACCCACAGGAAGGGGGACTGAAGCTTTCTTT. J is TRBJ1-1 and V is TRBV2, with D perhaps TRBD1 (6 bases). CDR3 length: 15 residues. CDR1 and CDR2 (germline): SNHLY, FYNNEI. V lost 6 bases to trimming and J lost 5 bases, with 19 bases between them.

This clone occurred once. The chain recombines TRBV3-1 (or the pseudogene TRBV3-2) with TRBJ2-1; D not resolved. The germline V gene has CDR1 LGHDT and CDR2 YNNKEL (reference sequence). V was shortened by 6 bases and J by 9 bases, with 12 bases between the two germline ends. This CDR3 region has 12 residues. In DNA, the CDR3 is TGTGCCAGCAGTCTAACCCCTAGTGAGCAGTTCTTC. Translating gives CASSLTPSEQFF.

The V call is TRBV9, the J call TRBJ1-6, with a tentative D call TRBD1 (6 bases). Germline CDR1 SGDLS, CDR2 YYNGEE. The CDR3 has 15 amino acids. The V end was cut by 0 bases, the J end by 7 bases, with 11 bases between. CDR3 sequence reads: CASSVGTGLNSPLHF. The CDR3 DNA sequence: TGTGCCAGCAGCGTAGGAACAGGGTTGAATTCACCCCTCCACTTT.

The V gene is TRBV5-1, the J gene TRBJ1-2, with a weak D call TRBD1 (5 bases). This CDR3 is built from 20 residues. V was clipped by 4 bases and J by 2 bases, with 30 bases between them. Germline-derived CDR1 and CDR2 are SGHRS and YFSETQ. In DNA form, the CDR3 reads TGCGCCAGCAGCCCGGGAGGGAATTGGGACGCCGGCGGGTGGAACTATGGCTACACCTTC. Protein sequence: CASSPGGNWDAGGWNYGYTF.

In DNA, the CDR3 is TGCGCCAGCAGCTTGGGGTCCGGGGGAGGCCCGAGCACAGATACGCAGTATTTT. Amino acid sequence: CASSLGSGGGPSTDTQYF. The chain links TRBV5-1 to TRBJ2-3, with TRBD2 as a possible D gene (6 bases). The CDR3 covers 18 residues. Per the germline V gene, CDR1 is SGHRS and CDR2 is YFSETQ. Trimming pared 0 bases from V and 0 bases from J, leaving 17 bases between.

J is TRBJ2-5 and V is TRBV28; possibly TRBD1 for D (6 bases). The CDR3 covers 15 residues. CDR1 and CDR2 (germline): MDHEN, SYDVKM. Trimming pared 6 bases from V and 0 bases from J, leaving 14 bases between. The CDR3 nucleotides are TGTGCCAGCAGCCCTCCGGACAGAAACCAAGAGACCCAGTACTTC. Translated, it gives CASSPPDRNQETQYF.

CDR3 sequence reads: CAWSVRGVRQPQHF. CDR3 nucleotides: TGTGCCTGGAGTGTTCGCGGGGTGCGTCAGCCCCAGCATTTT. The chain recombines TRBV30 with TRBJ1-5; D not certain. The length of the CDR3 is 14 residues. Looked up from germline, CDR1 is GTSNPN and CDR2 is SVGIG (reference sequence). V gave up 0 bases and J gave up 6 bases, with 12 bases separating them.

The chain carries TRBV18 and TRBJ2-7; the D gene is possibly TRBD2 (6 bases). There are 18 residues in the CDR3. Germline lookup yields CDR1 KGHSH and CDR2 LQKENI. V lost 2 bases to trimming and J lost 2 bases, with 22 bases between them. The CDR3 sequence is CASSPGGVSAGRAYEQYF. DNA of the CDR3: TGTGCCAGCTCACCAGGTGGGGTTTCGGCGGGGCGAGCCTACGAGCAGTACTTC.

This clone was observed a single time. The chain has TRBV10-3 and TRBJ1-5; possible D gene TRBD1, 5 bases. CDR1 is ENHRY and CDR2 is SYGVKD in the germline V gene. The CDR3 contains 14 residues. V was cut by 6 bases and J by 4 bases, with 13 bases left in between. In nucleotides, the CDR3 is TGTGCCATCAGAGGGGAGGTGACGAATCAGCCCCAGCATTTT. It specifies CAIRGEVTNQPQHF.

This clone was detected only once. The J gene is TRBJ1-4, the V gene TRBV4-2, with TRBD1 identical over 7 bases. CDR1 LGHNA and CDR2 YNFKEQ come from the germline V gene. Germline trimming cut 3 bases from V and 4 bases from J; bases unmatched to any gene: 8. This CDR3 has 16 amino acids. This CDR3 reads CASSHPGTASNEKLFF. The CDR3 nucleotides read TGTGCCAGCAGCCACCCAGGGACAGCCAGTAATGAAAAACTGTTTTTT.

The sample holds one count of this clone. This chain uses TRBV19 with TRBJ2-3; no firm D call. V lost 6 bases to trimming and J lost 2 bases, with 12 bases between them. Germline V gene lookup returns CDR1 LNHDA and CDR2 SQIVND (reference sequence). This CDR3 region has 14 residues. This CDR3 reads CASRSRRTTDTQYF. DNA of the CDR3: TGTGCCAGTAGATCCCGCAGAACCACAGATACGCAGTATTTT.

CDR3 sequence reads: CASSLWDSTEAFF. In DNA, the CDR3 is TGTGCCAGCAGCTTATGGGACAGCACTGAAGCTTTCTTT. The rearrangement links TRBV5-6 to TRBJ1-1; 7 bases line up with TRBD1. After removal of 2 bases from V and 4 bases from J, the junction contained 2 bases not matched to a gene. There are 13 residues in the CDR3. The V gene's germline CDR1 is SGHDT and CDR2 YYEEEE.

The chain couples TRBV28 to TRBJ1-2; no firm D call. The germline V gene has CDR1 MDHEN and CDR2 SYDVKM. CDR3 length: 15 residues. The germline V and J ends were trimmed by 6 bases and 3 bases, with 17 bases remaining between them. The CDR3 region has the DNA TGTGCCAGCAGCCAAGCTTCTCTTGGTGACTATGGCTACACCTTC. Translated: CASSQASLGDYGYTF.

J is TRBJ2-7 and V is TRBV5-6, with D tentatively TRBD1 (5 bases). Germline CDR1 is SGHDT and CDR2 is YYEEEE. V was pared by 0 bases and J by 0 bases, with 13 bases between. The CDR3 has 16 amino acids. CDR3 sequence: CASSLVQGLSSYEQYF. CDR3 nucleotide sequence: TGTGCCAGCAGCTTGGTCCAGGGCCTTAGCTCCTACGAGCAGTACTTC.

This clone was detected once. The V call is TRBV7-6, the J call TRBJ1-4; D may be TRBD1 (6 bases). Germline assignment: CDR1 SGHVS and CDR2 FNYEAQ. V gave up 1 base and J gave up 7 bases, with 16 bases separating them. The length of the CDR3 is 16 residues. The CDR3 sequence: CASSLEAVTGGEKLFF. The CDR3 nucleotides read TGTGCCAGCAGCTTAGAGGCGGTGACAGGCGGTGAAAAACTGTTTTTT.